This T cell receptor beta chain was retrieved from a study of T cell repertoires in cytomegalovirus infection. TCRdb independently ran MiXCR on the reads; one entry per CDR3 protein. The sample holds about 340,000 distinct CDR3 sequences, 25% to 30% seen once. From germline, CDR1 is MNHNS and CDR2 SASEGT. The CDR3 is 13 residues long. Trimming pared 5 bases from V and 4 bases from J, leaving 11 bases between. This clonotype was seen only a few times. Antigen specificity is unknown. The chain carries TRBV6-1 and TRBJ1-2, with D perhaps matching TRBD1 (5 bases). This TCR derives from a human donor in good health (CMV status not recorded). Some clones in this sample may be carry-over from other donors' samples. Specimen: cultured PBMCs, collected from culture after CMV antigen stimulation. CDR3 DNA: TGTGCCAGCAGTACAACGGACACCTATGGCTACACCTTC. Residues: CASSTTDTYGYTF.